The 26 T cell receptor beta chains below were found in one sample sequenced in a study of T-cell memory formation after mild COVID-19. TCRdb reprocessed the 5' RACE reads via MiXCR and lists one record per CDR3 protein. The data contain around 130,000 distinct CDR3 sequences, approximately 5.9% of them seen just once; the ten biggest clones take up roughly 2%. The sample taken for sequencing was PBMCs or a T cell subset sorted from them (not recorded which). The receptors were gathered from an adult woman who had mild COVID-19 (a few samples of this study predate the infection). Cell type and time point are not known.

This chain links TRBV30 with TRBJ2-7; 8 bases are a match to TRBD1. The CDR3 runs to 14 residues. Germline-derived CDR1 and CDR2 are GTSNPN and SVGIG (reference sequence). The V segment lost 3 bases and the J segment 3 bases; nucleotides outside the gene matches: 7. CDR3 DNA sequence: TGTGCCTGGAGGGGCACAGGGGGAGGCTACGAGCAGTACTTC. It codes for CAWRGTGGGYEQYF.

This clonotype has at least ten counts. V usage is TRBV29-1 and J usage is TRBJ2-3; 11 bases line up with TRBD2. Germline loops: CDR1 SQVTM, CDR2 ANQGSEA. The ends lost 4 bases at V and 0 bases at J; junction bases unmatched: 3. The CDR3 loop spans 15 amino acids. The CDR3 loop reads CSVGGTSGSTDTQYF. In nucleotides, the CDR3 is TGCAGCGTTGGGGGGACTAGCGGAAGCACAGATACGCAGTATTTT.

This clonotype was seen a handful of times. CDR3 amino acids: CASSHHAGQQTQYF. For the CDR3, the DNA is TGTGCCAGCAGCCACCATGCGGGGCAGCAAACGCAGTATTTT. This chain uses TRBV7-9 with TRBJ2-3; the D gene is possibly TRBD2 (6 bases). V shed 5 bases and J shed 9 bases, with 18 bases lying between them. Germline values: CDR1 SEHNR, CDR2 FQNEAQ (reference sequence). The CDR3 has 14 amino acids.

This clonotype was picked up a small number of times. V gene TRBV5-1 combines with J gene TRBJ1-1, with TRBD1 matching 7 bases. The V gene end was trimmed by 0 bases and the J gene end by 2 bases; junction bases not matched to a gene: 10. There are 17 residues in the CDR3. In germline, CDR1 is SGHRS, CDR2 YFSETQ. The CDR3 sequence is CASSLEVPGQTNTEAFF. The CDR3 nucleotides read TGCGCCAGCAGCTTGGAGGTTCCGGGACAGACTAACACTGAAGCTTTCTTT.

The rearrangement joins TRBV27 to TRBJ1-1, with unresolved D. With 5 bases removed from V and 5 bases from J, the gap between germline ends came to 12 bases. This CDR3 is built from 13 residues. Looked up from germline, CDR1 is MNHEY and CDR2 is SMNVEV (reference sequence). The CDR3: CASSLKGRTEAFF. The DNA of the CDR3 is TGTGCCAGCAGTCTCAAGGGTAGGACTGAAGCTTTCTTT.

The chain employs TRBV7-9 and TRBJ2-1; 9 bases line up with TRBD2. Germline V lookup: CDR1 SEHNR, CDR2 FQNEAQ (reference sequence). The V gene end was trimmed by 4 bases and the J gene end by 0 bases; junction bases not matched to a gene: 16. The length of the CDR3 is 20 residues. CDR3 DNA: TGTGCCAGCAGCTCCGCTCAATTGCGGGGGGGTTTACTCTCCTACAATGAGCAGTTCTTC. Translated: CASSSAQLRGGLLSYNEQFF.

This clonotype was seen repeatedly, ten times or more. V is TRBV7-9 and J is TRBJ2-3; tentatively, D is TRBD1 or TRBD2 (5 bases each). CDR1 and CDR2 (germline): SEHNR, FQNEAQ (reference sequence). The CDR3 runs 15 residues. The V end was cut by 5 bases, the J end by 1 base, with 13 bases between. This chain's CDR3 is CASSQPGPGTDTQYF. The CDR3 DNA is TGTGCCAGCAGCCAACCGGGACCCGGCACAGATACGCAGTATTTT.

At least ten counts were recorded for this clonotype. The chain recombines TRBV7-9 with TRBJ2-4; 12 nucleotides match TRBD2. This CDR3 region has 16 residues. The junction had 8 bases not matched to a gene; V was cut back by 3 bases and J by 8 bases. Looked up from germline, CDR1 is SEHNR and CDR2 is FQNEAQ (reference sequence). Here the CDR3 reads CASSFGLAGTADIQYF. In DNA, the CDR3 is TGTGCCAGCAGCTTCGGACTAGCGGGGACTGCAGACATTCAGTACTTC. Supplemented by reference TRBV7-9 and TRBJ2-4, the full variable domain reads DTGVSQNPRHKITKRGQNVTFRCDPISEHNRLYWYRQTLGQGPEFLTYFQNEAQLEKSRLLSDRFSAERPKGSFSTLEIQRTEQGDSAMYLCASSFGLAGTADIQYFGAGTRLSVL.

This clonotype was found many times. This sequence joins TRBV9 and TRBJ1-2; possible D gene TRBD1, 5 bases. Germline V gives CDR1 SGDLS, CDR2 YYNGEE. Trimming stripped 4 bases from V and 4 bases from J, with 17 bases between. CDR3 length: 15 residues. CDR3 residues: CASSPDSASLYGYTF. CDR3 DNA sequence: TGTGCCAGCAGCCCCGACAGCGCCTCCCTCTATGGCTACACCTTC.

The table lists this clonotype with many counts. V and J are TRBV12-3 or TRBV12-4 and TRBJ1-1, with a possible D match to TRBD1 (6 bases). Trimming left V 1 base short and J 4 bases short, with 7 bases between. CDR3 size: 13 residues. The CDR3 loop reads CASSLGGGTEAFF. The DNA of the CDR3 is TGTGCCAGCAGTTTAGGAGGGGGCACTGAAGCTTTCTTT.

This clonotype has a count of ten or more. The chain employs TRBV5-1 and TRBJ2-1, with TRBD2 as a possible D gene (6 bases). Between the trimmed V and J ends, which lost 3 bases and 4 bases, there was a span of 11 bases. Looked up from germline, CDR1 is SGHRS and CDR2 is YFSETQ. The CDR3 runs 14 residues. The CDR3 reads CASSSRDLYNEQFF. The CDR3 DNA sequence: TGCGCCAGCAGCTCCCGGGACTTGTACAATGAGCAGTTCTTC.

The CDR3 DNA reads TGTGCCAGCAGCTCCGGGACTGGGAAGTGCAACTATGGCTACACCTTC. This translates into CASSSGTGKCNYGYTF. This chain uses TRBV13 with TRBJ1-2; tentative D call: TRBD1 (5 bases). The CDR3 is made up of 16 amino acids. Per the germline V gene, CDR1 is PRHDT and CDR2 is FYEKMQ (reference sequence). Deletions cut 4 bases from V and 2 bases from J, with 17 bases between.

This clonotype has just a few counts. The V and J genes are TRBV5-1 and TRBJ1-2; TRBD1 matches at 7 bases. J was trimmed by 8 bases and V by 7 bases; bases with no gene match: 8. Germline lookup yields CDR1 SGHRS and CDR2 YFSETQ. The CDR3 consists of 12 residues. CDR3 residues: CASRQGTDGYTF. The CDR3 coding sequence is TGCGCCAGCCGACAGGGAACGGACGGCTACACCTTC.

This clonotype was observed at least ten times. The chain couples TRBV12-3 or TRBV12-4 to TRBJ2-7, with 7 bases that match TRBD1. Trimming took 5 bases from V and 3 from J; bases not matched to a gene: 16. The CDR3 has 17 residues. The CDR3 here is CASSPYRQGRTYYEQYF. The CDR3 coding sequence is TGTGCCAGCAGTCCATACAGACAGGGCCGGACGTACTACGAGCAGTACTTC.

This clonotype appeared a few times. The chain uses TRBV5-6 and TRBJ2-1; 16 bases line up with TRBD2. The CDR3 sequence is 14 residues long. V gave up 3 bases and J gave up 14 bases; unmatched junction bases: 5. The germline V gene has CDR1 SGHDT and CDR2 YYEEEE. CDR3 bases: TGTGCCAGCAGCTCGGGACTAGCGGGGGGGTTCGAGTTCTTC. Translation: CASSSGLAGGFEFF.

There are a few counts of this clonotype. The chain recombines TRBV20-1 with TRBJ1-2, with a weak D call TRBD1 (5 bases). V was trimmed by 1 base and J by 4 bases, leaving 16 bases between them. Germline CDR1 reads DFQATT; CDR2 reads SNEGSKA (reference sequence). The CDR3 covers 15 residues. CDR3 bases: TGCAGTGCTAGAGTCGTCCTGGACATCGGCTATGGCTACACCTTC. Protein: CSARVVLDIGYGYTF.

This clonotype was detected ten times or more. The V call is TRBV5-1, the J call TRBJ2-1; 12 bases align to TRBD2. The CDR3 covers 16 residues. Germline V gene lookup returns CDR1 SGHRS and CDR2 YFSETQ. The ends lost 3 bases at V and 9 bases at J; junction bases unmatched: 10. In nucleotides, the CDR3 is TGCGCCAGCAGCTCTCCGGGACTAGCGGGCATTACTGAGCAGTTCTTC. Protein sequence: CASSSPGLAGITEQFF.

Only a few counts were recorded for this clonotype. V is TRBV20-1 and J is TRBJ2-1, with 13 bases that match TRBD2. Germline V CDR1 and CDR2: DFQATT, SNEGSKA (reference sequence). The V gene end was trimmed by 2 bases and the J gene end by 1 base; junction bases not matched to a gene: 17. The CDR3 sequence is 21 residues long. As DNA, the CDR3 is TGCAGTGCTAGATACACTAGCGGGAGGGCCATCGACCCTTTATCCTACAATGAGCAGTTCTTC. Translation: CSARYTSGRAIDPLSYNEQFF.

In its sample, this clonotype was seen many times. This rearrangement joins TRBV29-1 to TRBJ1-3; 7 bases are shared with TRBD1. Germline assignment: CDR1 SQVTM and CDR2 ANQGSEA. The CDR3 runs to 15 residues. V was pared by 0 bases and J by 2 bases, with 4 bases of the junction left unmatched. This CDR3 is CSVEDRDRTGNTIYF. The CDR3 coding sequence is TGCAGCGTTGAAGATCGGGACAGAACTGGAAACACCATATATTTT.

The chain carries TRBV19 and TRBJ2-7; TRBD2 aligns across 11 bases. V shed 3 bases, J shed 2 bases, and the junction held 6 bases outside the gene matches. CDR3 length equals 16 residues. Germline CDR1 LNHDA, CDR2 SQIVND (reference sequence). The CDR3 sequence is CASSIAGTSGAYEQYF. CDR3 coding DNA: TGTGCCAGTAGTATTGCCGGGACTAGCGGAGCCTACGAGCAGTACTTC.

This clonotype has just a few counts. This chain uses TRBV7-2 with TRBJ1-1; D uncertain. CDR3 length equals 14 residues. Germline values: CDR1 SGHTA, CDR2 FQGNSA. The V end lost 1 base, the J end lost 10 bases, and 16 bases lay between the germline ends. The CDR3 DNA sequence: TGTGCCAGCAGCTTAGAAGCCCTTAGCGGCTCAGCTTTCTTT. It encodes CASSLEALSGSAFF.

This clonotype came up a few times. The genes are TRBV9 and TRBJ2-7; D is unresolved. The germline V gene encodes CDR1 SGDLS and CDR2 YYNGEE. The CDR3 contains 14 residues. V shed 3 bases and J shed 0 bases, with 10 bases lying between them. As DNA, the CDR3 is TGTGCCAGCAGCGCATTCCGATCCTCCTACGAGCAGTACTTC. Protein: CASSAFRSSYEQYF.

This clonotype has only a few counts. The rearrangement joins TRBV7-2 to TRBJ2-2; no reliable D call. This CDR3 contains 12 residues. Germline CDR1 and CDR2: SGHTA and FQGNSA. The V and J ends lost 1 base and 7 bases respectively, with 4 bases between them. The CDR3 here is CASSLEVGELFF. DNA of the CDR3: TGTGCCAGCAGCTTAGAGGTCGGGGAGCTGTTTTTT.

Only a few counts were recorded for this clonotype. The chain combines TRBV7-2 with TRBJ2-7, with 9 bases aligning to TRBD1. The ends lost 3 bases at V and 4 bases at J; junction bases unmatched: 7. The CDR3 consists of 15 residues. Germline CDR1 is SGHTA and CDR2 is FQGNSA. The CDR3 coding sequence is TGTGCCAGCAGCTTGGCCGGGACAGGGACTTACGAGCAGTACTTC. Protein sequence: CASSLAGTGTYEQYF.

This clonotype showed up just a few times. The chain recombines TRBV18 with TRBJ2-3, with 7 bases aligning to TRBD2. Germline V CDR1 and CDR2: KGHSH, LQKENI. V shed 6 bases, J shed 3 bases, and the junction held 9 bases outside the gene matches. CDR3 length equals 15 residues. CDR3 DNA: TGTGCCAGCTCCCCGCTAGCGGCGGGAACAGATACGCAGTATTTT. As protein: CASSPLAAGTDTQYF.

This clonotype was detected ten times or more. The CDR3 region is CASSPGLAAGGELFF. The CDR3, as DNA: TGTGCCAGCAGCCCGGGACTAGCGGCTGGCGGGGAGCTGTTTTTT. V usage is TRBV12-3 or TRBV12-4 and J usage is TRBJ2-2; TRBD2 agrees at 11 bases. This CDR3 is 15 amino acids long. V gave up 6 bases and J gave up 7 bases; unmatched junction bases: 7.